This T cell receptor (beta chain) came from a study of technical replicates of blood from several donors. Sequencing was performed with immunoSEQ multiplex PCR; in TCRdb, only in-frame clones are kept and a portion is missing. The table records tens of thousands of clones, about 94% of them present only once. Trimming stripped 0 bases from V and 5 bases from J, with 13 bases between. The CDR3 sequence is 15 residues long. From germline, CDR1 is MNHEY and CDR2 SVGAGI. The rearrangement joins TRBV6-5 to TRBJ2-5; D perhaps matches TRBD1 (5 bases). The clonotype was recovered from a human donor in good health. The specimen was T cells isolated from PBMCs. The CDR3 DNA reads TGTGCCAGCAGTTACTCGGGGCAGGCCCCCGAGACCCAGTACTTC. Its translation: CASSYSGQAPETQYF.